This TCR beta chain is drawn from a study of T cell changes during pregnancy in multiple sclerosis. Germline-derived CDR1 and CDR2 are MGHRA and YSYEKL. This CDR3 spans 17 amino acids. V gave up 1 base and J gave up 13 bases; unmatched junction bases: 15. Repertoires were generated with immunoSEQ multiplex PCR, while TCRdb's copy carries only in-frame clones and drops some. The profile shows about 97,000 clones, 90% of them singletons. The sample was peripheral blood, taken in the second trimester of pregnancy. This sequence originates from a female donor in good health, enrolled as a control in a pregnancy study. V gene TRBV4-1 combines with J gene TRBJ2-1; TRBD2 aligns across 11 bases. The CDR3 protein is CASSQGPASGRTGGQFF. The CDR3 DNA is TGCGCCAGCAGCCAAGGACCGGCTAGCGGGAGGACCGGCGGACAGTTCTTC.